These T cell receptor beta chains were read from a single sample in a study of immune characterization of retroperitoneal liposarcoma. One entry per CDR3 protein, called by TCRdb with MiXCR from the PCR reads. This table has 7,000 to 10,000 distinct CDR3 sequences, just over 40% appearing once. Sample: tumor tissue. These receptors were taken from a male donor with retroperitoneal liposarcoma. The CDR3 runs from the conserved cysteine through the conserved F or W. D genes are given only for firm matches. Clone size, where shown, is once, few, many, or a class for clones that have expanded.

D	V	J	size	DNA	CDR3
TRBD1	TRBV7-8	TRBJ2-5	medium-sized	TGTGCCAGCAGCCCACAGGGGGCGCGCCAAGAGACCCAGTACTTC	CASSPQGARQETQYF
TRBD1	TRBV6-2/TRBV6-3	TRBJ2-1	NA	TGTGCCAGCAGTTACGGGACAGGGTCCTACAATGAGCAGTTCTTC	CASSYGTGSYNEQFF
NA	TRBV6-1	TRBJ2-7	NA	TGTGCCAGCAGGCGCCCCGGGGGAGCCTACGAGCAGTACTTC	CASRRPGGAYEQYF
TRBD2	TRBV10-3	TRBJ2-3	NA	TGTGCCATCAGTGAGTTCGGGAGGGATGGGACAGATACGCAGTATTTT	CAISEFGRDGTDTQYF
NA	TRBV15	TRBJ1-2	NA	TGTGCCACCAGCATGTCAGGGGAGTATGGCTACACCTTC	CATSMSGEYGYTF
NA	TRBV25-1	TRBJ1-1	NA	TGTGCCAGCGGTTCGCCATCGCCACGGCGATCTTTCTTT	CASGSPSPRRSFF
NA	TRBV6-1	TRBJ2-4	NA	TGTGCCAGCAGTAAGGGGCTATTAAGGGCCAAAAACATTCAGTACTTC	CASSKGLLRAKNIQYF
TRBD2	TRBV7-2	TRBJ2-7	medium-sized	TGTGCCAGCAGCTCCGGACTAGCGGGACCCTTCTACGAGCAGTACTTC	CASSSGLAGPFYEQYF
NA	TRBV6-1	TRBJ2-7	NA	TGTGCCAGCAGCCCCACCCGGACCGCTTTTTCCTACGAGCAGTACTTC	CASSPTRTAFSYEQYF
NA	TRBV7-2	TRBJ2-3	NA	TGTGCCAGCAGCCGAGGGGGGGCGGCAGATACGCAGTATTTT	CASSRGGAADTQYF
TRBD2	TRBV7-8	TRBJ2-1	medium-sized	TGTGCCAGCAGGATGTACACTAGCGGGAGAATCTACGAGCAGTTCTTC	CASRMYTSGRIYEQFF
NA	TRBV5-3	TRBJ2-3	few	TGTGCCAGCAGCTTGGGGGCGGGTGGGGATACGCAGTATTTT	CASSLGAGGDTQYF
TRBD1	TRBV6-1	TRBJ2-6	NA	TGTGCCAGCAGTGAGTTAGGACAGGACTCTGGGGCCAACGTCCTGACTTTC	CASSELGQDSGANVLTF
TRBD1	TRBV12-3/TRBV12-4	TRBJ2-1	NA	TGTGCCAGCAGTTATGGGACAGGCTCCTACGAGCAGTTCTTC	CASSYGTGSYEQFF
TRBD1	TRBV7-8	TRBJ2-7	NA	TGTGTCAGCAGCTTAGTGCCCGGGACAGGGTTGTACGAGCAGTACTTC	CVSSLVPGTGLYEQYF
TRBD2	TRBV7-2	TRBJ2-1	NA	TGTGCCAGCAGCCCTTGGCCTCGGGGGGGGCTCGAGCAGTTCTTC	CASSPWPRGGLEQFF
NA	TRBV12-3/TRBV12-4	TRBJ2-7	NA	TGTGCCAGCAGTTTAGAAGGAGCGGAGCAGTACTTC	CASSLEGAEQYF
NA	TRBV6-1	TRBJ2-7	NA	TGTGCCAGCAGTGACATGGATCCCGAGCAGTACTTC	CASSDMDPEQYF
NA	TRBV6-6	TRBJ2-7	few	TGTGCCAGCAGTTACTCGCGGAGGTCCCATGAGCAGTACTTC	CASSYSRRSHEQYF
NA	TRBV6-5	TRBJ1-2	few	TGTGCCAGCAGTTACTCCCGGGGCCATTCGGGTGGCTACACCTTC	CASSYSRGHSGGYTF
NA	TRBV12-3/TRBV12-4	TRBJ1-6	few	TGTGCCAGCAGAGGCACCTATAATTCACCCCTCCACTTT	CASRGTYNSPLHF
TRBD2	TRBV11-3	TRBJ2-5	NA	TGTGCCAGCAGCTTACTAGCGGGCGCTCAAGAGACCCAGTACTTC	CASSLLAGAQETQYF